What follows are 9 T cell receptor beta chains derived from one specimen sequenced in a study of blood T cell repertoires in COVID-19. The repertoire was sequenced with immunoSEQ multiplex PCR; TCRdb's copy has only in-frame clones and lacks some. The table includes approximately 200,000 clones, approximately 78% detected once. The sample consisted of peripheral blood. The receptors come from a woman of 80 years or more with COVID-19, enrolled during active disease.

There are many counts of this clone. The gene calls are TRBV14 and TRBJ2-7; 9 bases match TRBD1. Germline V CDR1 and CDR2: SGHDN, FVKESK. V was clipped by 6 bases and J by 5 bases; unmatched bases: 11. The CDR3 sequence is 15 residues long. CDR3: CASRLSGTGPHEQYF. In DNA, the CDR3 is TGTGCCAGCAGGCTTTCCGGGACAGGGCCCCACGAGCAGTACTTC. The full variable domain, its missing parts supplied by reference TRBV14 and TRBJ2-7, is EAGVTQFPSHSVIEKGQTVTLRCDPISGHDNLYWYRRVMGKEIKFLLHFVKESKQDESGMPNNRFLAERTGGTYSTLKVQPAELEDSGVYFCASRLSGTGPHEQYFGPGTRLTVT.

This chain links TRBV5-6 with TRBJ1-6; 9 nucleotides match TRBD1. This CDR3 comprises 13 residues. V shed 5 bases, J shed 10 bases, and the junction held 4 bases outside the gene matches. CDR1 is SGHDT and CDR2 is YYEEEE in the germline V gene. The CDR3 DNA follows: TGTGCCAGCAGACGGGACAGGGAATCACCCCTCCACTTT. Translated: CASRRDRESPLHF. The full variable domain, completed using reference TRBV5-6 and TRBJ1-6, is DAGVTQSPTHLIKTRGQQVTLRCSPKSGHDTVSWYQQALGQGPQFIFQYYEEEERQRGNFPDRFSGHQFPNYSSELNVNALLLGDSALYLCASRRDRESPLHFGNGTRLTVT.

The rearrangement links TRBV5-1 to TRBJ2-3, with 14 bases fitting TRBD2. From germline, CDR1 is SGHRS and CDR2 YFSETQ. V dropped 4 bases and J dropped 1; count of bases not matched to a gene: 8. The CDR3 has 18 amino acids. CDR3 amino acids: CASSRGLAGGSRTDTQYF. CDR3 sequence (DNA): TGCGCCAGCAGCCGCGGACTAGCGGGAGGATCTCGCACAGATACGCAGTATTTT.

The table lists this clone with a count of one. This chain connects TRBV7-2 to TRBJ2-5; 7 bases agree with TRBD2. This CDR3 has 15 residues. Unmatched junction bases numbered 12, after V lost 7 bases and J lost 4 bases. Germline CDR1 and CDR2: SGHTA and FQGNSA. CDR3 residues: CASIPQATSAETQYF. The CDR3 region has the DNA TGTGCCAGCATCCCCCAGGCCACTAGCGCAGAGACCCAGTACTTC.

This rearrangement joins TRBV7-9 to TRBJ2-2, with D maybe TRBD1 (5 bases). CDR3 size: 14 residues. The germline CDR1 and CDR2 sequences are SEHNR and FQNEAQ (reference sequence). Trimming cost V 4 bases and J 4 bases, with 10 bases left between them. The CDR3 coding sequence is TGTGCCAGCAGCTCCTCAAGGGGCACCGGGGAGCTGTTTTTT. Amino acid sequence: CASSSSRGTGELFF.

This clone was seen repeatedly, ten times or more. The chain is built from TRBV2 and TRBJ1-2; possible D gene TRBD1, 6 bases. CDR3 size: 15 residues. Trimming stripped 6 bases from V and 7 bases from J, with 21 bases between. Germline V gene lookup returns CDR1 SNHLY and CDR2 FYNNEI. CDR3: CASSEQGTSLSGYTF. The CDR3 DNA is TGTGCCAGCAGCGAACAGGGTACGAGCCTGAGTGGCTACACCTTC.

This clone showed up just a few times. The chain employs TRBV7-3 and TRBJ1-6, with 7 bases identical to TRBD1. CDR1 SGHTA and CDR2 FQGTGA come from the germline V gene. The CDR3 is made up of 15 amino acids. Trimming cost V 2 bases and J 8 bases; bases outside gene matches: 6. The CDR3 nucleotides are TGTGCCAGCAGCTTAGATCCGCAGGGGGATTCACCCCTCCACTTT. Translation gives CASSLDPQGDSPLHF.

The chain couples TRBV28 to TRBJ1-3; D possibly corresponds to TRBD1 (6 bases). Between the trimmed V and J ends, which lost 3 bases and 0 bases, there was a span of 15 bases. Per germline, CDR1 MDHEN and CDR2 SYDVKM. This CDR3 has 17 residues. CDR3 DNA: TGTGCCAGCAGTTTCTCAACCAGGGACAACTCTGGAAACACCATATATTTT. Protein: CASSFSTRDNSGNTIYF. The full variable domain, in which reference TRBV28 and TRBJ1-3 provide the parts outside the CDR3, is DVKVTQSSRYLVKRTGEKVFLECVQDMDHENMFWYRQDPGLGLRLIYFSYDVKMKEKGDIPEGYSVSREKKERFSLILESASTNQTSMYLCASSFSTRDNSGNTIYFGEGSWLTVV.

The V call is TRBV3-1 (or the pseudogene TRBV3-2), the J call TRBJ1-5; no reliable D call. The V end lost 6 bases, the J end lost 0 bases, and 12 bases lay between the germline ends. Looked up from germline, CDR1 is LGHDT and CDR2 is YNNKEL (reference sequence). The CDR3 spans 15 residues. CDR3 sequence: CASRSGFNSNQPQHF. The CDR3 DNA reads as TGTGCCAGCAGGTCAGGCTTTAATAGCAATCAGCCCCAGCATTTT.